This entry concerns a single T cell receptor (beta chain). The CDR3 loop spans 13 amino acids. Germline-derived CDR1 and CDR2 are SGHNT and YYREEE (reference sequence). V gave up 8 bases and J gave up 1 base; unmatched junction bases: 5. The sample originates from a study of blood T cell repertoires in COVID-19. Background on the study: COVID-19 samples from acute and convalescent phases originated in the United States, Italy and Spain. In each case, the material was cDNA or gDNA derived from T cells, B-cell-depleted T cells, or PBMCs.

Only in-frame clones appear in the TCRdb table, and some are missing; sequencing was by immunoSEQ multiplex PCR. Found here are about 130,000 clones, around 81% of them singletons; the top ten hold 12%. The clonotype comes from a man in his 60s with acute or convalescent COVID-19. The chain is built from TRBV5-4 and TRBJ1-2, with TRBD1 matching over 7 bases. The sample consisted of peripheral blood. CDR3 in amino acids: CASRQGDNYGYTF. In DNA, the CDR3 is TGTGCCAGTAGACAGGGAGATAACTATGGCTACACCTTC.